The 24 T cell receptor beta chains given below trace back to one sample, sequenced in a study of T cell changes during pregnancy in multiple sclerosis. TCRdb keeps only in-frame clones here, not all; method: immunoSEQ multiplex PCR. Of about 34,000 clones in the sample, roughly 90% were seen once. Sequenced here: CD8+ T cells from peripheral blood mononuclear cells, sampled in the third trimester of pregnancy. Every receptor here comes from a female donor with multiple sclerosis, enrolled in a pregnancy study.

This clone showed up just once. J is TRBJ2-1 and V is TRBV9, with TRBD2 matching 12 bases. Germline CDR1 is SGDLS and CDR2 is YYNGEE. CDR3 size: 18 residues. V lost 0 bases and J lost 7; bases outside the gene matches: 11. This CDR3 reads CASSVAPSLAGGLNEQFF. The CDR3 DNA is TGTGCCAGCAGCGTAGCCCCTTCTCTAGCGGGGGGGCTTAATGAGCAGTTCTTC.

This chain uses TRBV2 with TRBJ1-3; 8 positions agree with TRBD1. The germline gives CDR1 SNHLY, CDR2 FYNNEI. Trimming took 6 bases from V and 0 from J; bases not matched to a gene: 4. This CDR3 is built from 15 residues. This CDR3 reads CASRGQVVSGNTIYF. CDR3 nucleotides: TGTGCCAGCAGGGGACAGGTCGTCTCTGGAAACACCATATATTTT.

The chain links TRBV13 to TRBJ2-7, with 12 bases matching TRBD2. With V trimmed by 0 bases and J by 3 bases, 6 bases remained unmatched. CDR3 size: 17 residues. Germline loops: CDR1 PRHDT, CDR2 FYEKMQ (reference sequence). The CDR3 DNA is TGTGCCAGCAGCTTAGGCCACTTGGGACTAGCGGGCTACGAGCAGTACTTC. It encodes CASSLGHLGLAGYEQYF. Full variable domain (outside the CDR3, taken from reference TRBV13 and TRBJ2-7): AAGVIQSPRHLIKEKRETATLKCYPIPRHDTVYWYQQGPGQDPQFLISFYEKMQSDKGSIPDRFSAQQFSDYHSELNMSSLELGDSALYFCASSLGHLGLAGYEQYFGPGTRLTVT.

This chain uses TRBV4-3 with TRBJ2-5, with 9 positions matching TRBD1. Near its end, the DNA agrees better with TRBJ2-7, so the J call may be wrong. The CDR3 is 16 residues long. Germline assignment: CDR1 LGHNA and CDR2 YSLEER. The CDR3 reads CASSQATGGLSYEQYF. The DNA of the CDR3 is TGCGCCAGCAGCCAAGCCACAGGGGGCCTAAGCTACGAGCAGTACTTC.

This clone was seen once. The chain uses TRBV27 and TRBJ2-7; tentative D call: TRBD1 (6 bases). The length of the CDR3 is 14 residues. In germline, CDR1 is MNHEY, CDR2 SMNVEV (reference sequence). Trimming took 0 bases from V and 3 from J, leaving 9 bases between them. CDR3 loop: CASSLSDRFYEQYF. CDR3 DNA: TGTGCCAGCAGTTTATCCGACAGGTTCTACGAGCAGTACTTC.

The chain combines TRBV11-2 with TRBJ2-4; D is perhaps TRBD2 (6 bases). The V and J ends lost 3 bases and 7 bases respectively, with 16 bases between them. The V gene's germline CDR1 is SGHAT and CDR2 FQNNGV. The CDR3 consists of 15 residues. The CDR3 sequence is CASSFRSASGNIQYF. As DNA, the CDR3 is TGTGCCAGCAGCTTCCGGTCCGCAAGCGGGAACATTCAGTACTTC. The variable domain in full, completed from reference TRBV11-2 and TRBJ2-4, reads EAGVAQSPRYKIIEKRQSVAFWCNPISGHATLYWYQQILGQGPKLLIQFQNNGVVDDSQLPKDRFSAERLKGVDSTLKIQPAKLEDSAVYLCASSFRSASGNIQYFGAGTRLSVL.

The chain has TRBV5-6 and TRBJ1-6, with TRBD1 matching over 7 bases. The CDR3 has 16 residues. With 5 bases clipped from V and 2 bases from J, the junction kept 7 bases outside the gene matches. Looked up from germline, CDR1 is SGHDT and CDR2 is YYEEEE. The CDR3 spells CASRRQGRAYNSPLHF. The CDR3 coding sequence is TGTGCCAGCAGGAGACAGGGACGGGCCTATAATTCACCCCTCCACTTT.

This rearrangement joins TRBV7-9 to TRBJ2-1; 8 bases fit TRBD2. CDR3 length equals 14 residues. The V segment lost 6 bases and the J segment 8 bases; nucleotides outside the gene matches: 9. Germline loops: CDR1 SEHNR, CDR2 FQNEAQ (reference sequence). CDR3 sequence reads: CASRSSPGGYEQFF. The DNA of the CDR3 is TGTGCCAGCAGGTCCTCACCGGGGGGGTATGAGCAGTTCTTC.

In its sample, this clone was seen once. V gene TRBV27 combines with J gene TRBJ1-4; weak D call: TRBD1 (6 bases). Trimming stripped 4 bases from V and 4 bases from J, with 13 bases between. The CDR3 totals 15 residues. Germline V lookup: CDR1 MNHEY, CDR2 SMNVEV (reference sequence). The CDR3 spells CASSSYRAGNEKLFF. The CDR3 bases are TGTGCCAGCAGTTCCTACAGGGCGGGTAATGAAAAACTGTTTTTT.

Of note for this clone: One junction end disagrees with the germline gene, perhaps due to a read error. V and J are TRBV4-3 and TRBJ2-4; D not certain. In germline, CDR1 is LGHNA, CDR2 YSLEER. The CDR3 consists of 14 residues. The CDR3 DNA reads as TGCGCCAGCAGTCAAGCTCTAGCCAAAAACATTCAGTACTTC. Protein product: CASSQALAKNIQYF.

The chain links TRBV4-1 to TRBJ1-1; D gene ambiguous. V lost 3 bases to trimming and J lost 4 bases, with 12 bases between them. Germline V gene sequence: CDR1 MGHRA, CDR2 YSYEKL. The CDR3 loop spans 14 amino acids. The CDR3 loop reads CASSHSGPATEAFF. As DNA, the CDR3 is TGCGCCAGCAGCCATTCAGGCCCGGCCACTGAAGCTTTCTTT.

CDR3 residues: CASSAPSGGEQFF. The CDR3 DNA reads TGTGCCAGCAGCGCACCTAGCGGGGGGGAGCAGTTCTTC. This chain joins TRBV9 and TRBJ2-1; the match to TRBD2 covers 11 bases. CDR3 size: 13 residues. Looked up from germline, CDR1 is SGDLS and CDR2 is YYNGEE. The V segment lost 3 bases and the J segment 10 bases; nucleotides outside the gene matches: 3.

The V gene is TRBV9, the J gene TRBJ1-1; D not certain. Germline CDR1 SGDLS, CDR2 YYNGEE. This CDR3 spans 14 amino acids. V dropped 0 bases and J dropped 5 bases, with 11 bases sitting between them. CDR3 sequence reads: CASSVGGLGTEAFF. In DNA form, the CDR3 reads TGTGCCAGCAGCGTAGGAGGATTGGGTACTGAAGCTTTCTTT.

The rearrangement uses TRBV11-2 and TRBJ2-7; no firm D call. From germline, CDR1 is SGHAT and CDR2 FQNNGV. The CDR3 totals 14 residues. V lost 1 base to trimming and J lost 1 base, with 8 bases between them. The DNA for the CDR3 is TGTGCCAGCAGCTTAGGAGGCACTTCCTACGAGCAGTACTTC. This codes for CASSLGGTSYEQYF.

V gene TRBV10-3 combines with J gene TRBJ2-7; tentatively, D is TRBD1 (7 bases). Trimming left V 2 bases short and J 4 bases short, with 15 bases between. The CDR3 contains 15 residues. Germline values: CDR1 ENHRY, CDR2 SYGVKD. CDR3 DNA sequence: TGTGCCATCAGTGAGGGAGGGGGCTCGATTTACGAGCAGTACTTC. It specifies CAISEGGGSIYEQYF.

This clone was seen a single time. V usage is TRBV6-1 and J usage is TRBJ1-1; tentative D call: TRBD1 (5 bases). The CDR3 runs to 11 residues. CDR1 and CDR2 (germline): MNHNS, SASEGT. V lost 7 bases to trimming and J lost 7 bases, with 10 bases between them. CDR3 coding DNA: TGTGCCAGCACTGACAGTTTTGAAGCTTTCTTT. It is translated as CASTDSFEAFF.

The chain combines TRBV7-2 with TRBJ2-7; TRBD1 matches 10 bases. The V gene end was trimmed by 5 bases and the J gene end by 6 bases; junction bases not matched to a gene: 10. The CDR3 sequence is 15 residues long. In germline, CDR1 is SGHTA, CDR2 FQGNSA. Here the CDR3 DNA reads TGTGCCAGCAGCAGTAGCCGCGGGACAGGGGTCGAGCAGTACTTC. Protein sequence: CASSSSRGTGVEQYF.

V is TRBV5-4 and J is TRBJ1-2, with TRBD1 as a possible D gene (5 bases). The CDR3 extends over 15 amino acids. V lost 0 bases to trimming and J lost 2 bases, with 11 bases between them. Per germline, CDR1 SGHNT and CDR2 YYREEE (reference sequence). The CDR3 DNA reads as TGTGCCAGCAGCTTGGTTTCAGGGCCAAACTATGGCTACACCTTC. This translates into CASSLVSGPNYGYTF.

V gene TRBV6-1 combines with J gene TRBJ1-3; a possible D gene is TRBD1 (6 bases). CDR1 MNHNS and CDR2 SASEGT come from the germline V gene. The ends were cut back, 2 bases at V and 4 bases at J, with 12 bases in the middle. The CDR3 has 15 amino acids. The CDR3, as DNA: TGTGCCAGCAGTGAAACCCCAGGGGTGGGAAACACCATATATTTT. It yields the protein CASSETPGVGNTIYF.

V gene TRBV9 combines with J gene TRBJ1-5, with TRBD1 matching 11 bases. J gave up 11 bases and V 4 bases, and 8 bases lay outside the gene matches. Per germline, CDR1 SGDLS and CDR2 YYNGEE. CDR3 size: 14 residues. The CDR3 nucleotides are TGTGCCAGCAGCCCAACCGGGACAGGGGGAGCCCAGCATTTT. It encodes CASSPTGTGGAQHF.

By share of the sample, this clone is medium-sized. CDR3 loop: CASSQGGQGDYNEQFF. In DNA, the CDR3 is TGCGCCAGCAGCCAAGGGGGACAGGGGGACTACAATGAGCAGTTCTTC. The chain links TRBV4-3 to TRBJ2-1; 11 positions agree with TRBD1. The V gene's germline CDR1 is LGHNA and CDR2 YSLEER. This CDR3 comprises 16 residues. J lost 3 bases, V lost 1 base, and 2 bases had no gene match.

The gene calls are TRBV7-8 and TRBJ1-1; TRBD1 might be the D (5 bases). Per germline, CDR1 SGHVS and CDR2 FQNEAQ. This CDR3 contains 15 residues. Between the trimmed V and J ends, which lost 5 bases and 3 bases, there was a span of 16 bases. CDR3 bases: TGTGCCAGCAGCGCGACTCAGGGTCTATACACTGAAGCTTTCTTT. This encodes CASSATQGLYTEAFF. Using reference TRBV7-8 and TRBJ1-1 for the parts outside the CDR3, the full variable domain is GAGVSQSPRYKVAKRGQDVALRCDPISGHVSLFWYQQALGQGPEFLTYFQNEAQLDKSGLPSDRFFAERPEGSVSTLKIQRTQQEDSAVYLCASSATQGLYTEAFFGQGTRLTVV.

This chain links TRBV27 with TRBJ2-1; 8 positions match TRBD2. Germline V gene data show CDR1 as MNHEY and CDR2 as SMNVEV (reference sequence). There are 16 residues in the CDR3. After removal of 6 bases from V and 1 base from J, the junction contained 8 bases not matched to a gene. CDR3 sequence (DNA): TGTGCCAGCAGCCGGGCCGGACTAGCTTCCTACAATGAGCAGTTCTTC. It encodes CASSRAGLASYNEQFF.

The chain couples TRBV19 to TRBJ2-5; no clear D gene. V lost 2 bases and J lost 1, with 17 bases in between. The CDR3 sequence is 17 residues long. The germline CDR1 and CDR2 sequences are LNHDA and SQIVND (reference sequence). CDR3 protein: CASSIYFPGNAQETQYF. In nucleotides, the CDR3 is TGTGCCAGTAGTATATATTTCCCAGGCAACGCCCAAGAGACCCAGTACTTC.